A selection of T cell receptor beta chains follows, all from one sample in a study of response to subunit inactivated influenza vaccine. One entry per CDR3 protein, called by TCRdb with MiXCR from the RT-PCR reads. The data contain about 540,000 distinct CDR3 sequences, around 25% of them seen just once; the ten biggest clones take up roughly 2.8%. These data were also reused for a study on T cells expressing NK-cell markers.

This specimen was CD4+ T cells sorted from PBMCs, taken 11 to 12 days after vaccination. The receptors come from a man in his fifties who received an inactivated influenza vaccine. CDR3s include the opening cysteine and the closing phenylalanine or tryptophan. The D gene is left open where the match is weak. Some rows have no size entry. The others give once, few or many, or a class for an expanded clone.

CASSSSDGLETQYF | TGTGCCAGCAGCTCCTCGGATGGGTTGGAGACCCAGTACTTC | few | TRBV5-6 | NA | TRBJ2-5
CASGLVLGTGTNTGELFF | TGTGCTAGTGGTTTGGTACTGGGGACAGGGACGAACACCGGGGAGCTGTTTTTT | NA | TRBV12-5 | TRBD1 | TRBJ2-2
CASSSSGKFYGYTF | TGCGCCAGCAGCTCCTCCGGGAAATTCTATGGCTACACCTTC | few | TRBV5-1 | NA | TRBJ1-2
CSAYDRAAGNQPQHF | TGCAGTGCCTACGACCGGGCTGCGGGCAATCAGCCCCAGCATTTT | NA | TRBV20-1 | NA | TRBJ1-5
CASSLVSESSYEQYF | TGTGCCAGCAGCTTAGTGTCCGAGAGCTCCTACGAGCAGTACTTC | NA | TRBV7-8 | NA | TRBJ2-7
CASSFRMSYEQFF | TGTGCCAGCAGCTTTAGAATGTCGTACGAGCAGTTCTTC | NA | TRBV7-2 | NA | TRBJ2-1
CASSTHKADTQYF | TGTGCCAGCAGCACCCACAAGGCAGATACGCAGTATTTT | NA | TRBV7-2 | NA | TRBJ2-3
CSVVRDRMGEQYF | TGCAGCGTTGTCAGGGACAGAATGGGCGAGCAGTACTTC | once | TRBV29-1 | TRBD1 | TRBJ2-7
CASSTRGDSTDTQYF | TGTGCCAGCTCCACTCGGGGTGATAGCACAGATACGCAGTATTTT | NA | TRBV18 | NA | TRBJ2-3
CASSVESGSYEQYF | TGTGCCAGCAGCGTAGAAAGCGGGAGCTACGAGCAGTACTTC | NA | TRBV9 | TRBD2 | TRBJ2-7
CAISQTGGQPQHF | TGTGCCATCAGTCAGACAGGGGGGCAGCCCCAGCATTTT | NA | TRBV10-3 | TRBD1 | TRBJ1-5
CASSPGQPYEQYF | TGTGCCAGCAGTCCGGGACAGCCTTACGAGCAGTACTTC | many | TRBV7-9 | TRBD1 | TRBJ2-7
CASSLATGFIGEKLFF | TGTGCCAGCAGCTTGGCCACAGGGTTCATTGGAGAAAAACTGTTTTTT | many | TRBV7-9 | NA | TRBJ1-4
CASSLEVWTPGPSNYNEQFF | TGTGCCAGCAGCTTAGAAGTGTGGACTCCCGGCCCCTCAAACTACAATGAGCAGTTCTTC | NA | TRBV7-8 | NA | TRBJ2-1
CASSIYGDTEAFF | TGCGCCAGCAGTATTTACGGGGACACTGAAGCTTTCTTT | NA | TRBV5-1 | NA | TRBJ1-1
CSVVAGALGEQYF | TGCAGCGTTGTGGCAGGGGCTCTAGGGGAGCAGTACTTC | NA | TRBV29-1 | NA | TRBJ2-7
CSASSGLENTEAFF | TGCAGCGCCAGTAGCGGGTTGGAGAACACTGAAGCTTTCTTT | many | TRBV29-1 | NA | TRBJ1-1
CSARDPRQGGTEAFF | TGCAGTGCTAGAGATCCCCGACAGGGTGGTACTGAAGCTTTCTTT | NA | TRBV20-1 | TRBD1 | TRBJ1-1
CASSLGTRNTQYF | TGTGCCAGCAGCTTAGGGACACGGAATACGCAGTATTTT | NA | TRBV7-6 | NA | TRBJ2-3
CASSLSTSRGTDTQYF | TGTGCCAGCAGCTTATCTACTAGCCGGGGCACAGATACGCAGTATTTT | NA | TRBV7-9 | NA | TRBJ2-3
CASSQGQPNEKLFF | TGCGCCAGCAGCCAGGGACAGCCTAATGAAAAACTGTTTTTT | NA | TRBV5-1 | TRBD1 | TRBJ1-4
CASSFVGTPGNTIYF | TGTGCCAGCAGCTTTGTCGGGACGCCTGGAAACACCATATATTTT | few | TRBV7-2 | NA | TRBJ1-3
CASSPRSTGSSYNEQFF | TGTGCCAGCAGCCCGCGATCCACAGGCAGCTCCTACAATGAGCAGTTCTTC | many | TRBV6-2/TRBV6-3 | NA | TRBJ2-1
CASSQSTVLYEQYF | TGTGCCAGCAGTCAATCGACAGTCCTCTACGAGCAGTACTTC | NA | TRBV28 | NA | TRBJ2-7
CASSLYRTGNTEAFF | TGTGCCAGCAGCCTTTATAGGACAGGGAACACTGAAGCTTTCTTT | few | TRBV7-2 | TRBD1 | TRBJ1-1
CAISDISGANVLTF | TGTGCCATCAGTGACATTAGTGGGGCCAACGTCCTGACTTTC | few | TRBV10-3 | NA | TRBJ2-6
CAIGPLPPNTGELFF | TGTGCCATAGGGCCCTTACCCCCGAACACCGGGGAGCTGTTTTTT | NA | TRBV6-1 | NA | TRBJ2-2
CAWTGQGAANYGYTF | TGTGCCTGGACGGGACAGGGGGCAGCTAACTATGGCTACACCTTC | few | TRBV30 | TRBD1 | TRBJ1-2
CASSLGPRSLGEKLFF | TGTGCCAGCAGTTTGGGGCCCCGAAGCCTCGGTGAAAAACTGTTTTTT | few | TRBV12-3/TRBV12-4 | NA | TRBJ1-4
CASSQRDRDEKLFF | TGCGCCAGCAGCCAACGAGACAGGGATGAAAAACTGTTTTTT | few | TRBV4-3 | TRBD1 | TRBJ1-4
CASSSINRAIMKTQYF | TGTGCCAGCAGCTCTATCAATCGTGCTATCATGAAGACCCAGTACTTC | few | TRBV7-8 | NA | TRBJ2-5
CAIMDRVAGGDYNEQFF | TGTGCCATCATGGACAGGGTGGCCGGGGGTGATTACAATGAGCAGTTCTTC | few | TRBV10-3 | TRBD1 | TRBJ2-1
CASSYASGGYNEQFF | TGTGCCAGCAGTTACGCTAGCGGAGGTTACAATGAGCAGTTCTTC | NA | TRBV6-5 | TRBD2 | TRBJ2-1
CSVDRTAGYTF | TGCAGCGTTGATAGGACGGCCGGCTACACCTTC | few | TRBV29-1 | NA | TRBJ1-2
CSAPRWEGAPKNIQYF | TGCAGTGCCCCCCGGTGGGAGGGGGCTCCCAAAAACATTCAGTACTTC | NA | TRBV20-1 | NA | TRBJ2-4
CASSQGTGSYNEQFF | TGTGCCAGCAGCCAAGGGACAGGTTCCTACAATGAGCAGTTCTTC | NA | TRBV3-1 | TRBD1 | TRBJ2-1
CASSHPGLGIAGELFF | TGTGCCAGCAGCCACCCAGGACTAGGGATCGCCGGGGAGCTGTTTTTT | NA | TRBV4-2 | TRBD2 | TRBJ2-2
CASSLGLYSYEQYF | TGTGCCAGCAGCTTGGGACTCTACTCCTACGAGCAGTACTTC | NA | TRBV11-2 | NA | TRBJ2-7
CASSRDRPGEQYF | TGCGCCAGCAGCCGGGACAGGCCAGGGGAGCAGTACTTC | NA | TRBV5-1 | TRBD1 | TRBJ2-7
CASSLTSYEQFF | TGCGCCAGCAGCTTGACTAGCTATGAGCAGTTCTTC | few | TRBV5-1 | NA | TRBJ2-1
CASSGGSAKNIQYF | TGTGCCAGCAGCGGGGGCTCAGCCAAAAACATTCAGTACTTC | NA | TRBV7-2 | NA | TRBJ2-4
CASTTGESPQHF | TGTGCCAGCACCACAGGGGAATCGCCCCAGCATTTT | NA | TRBV7-9 | TRBD1 | TRBJ1-5
CASSRRQWGSSTDTQYF | TGTGCCAGCAGCCGACGGCAGTGGGGGTCTAGCACAGATACGCAGTATTTT | NA | TRBV12-3/TRBV12-4 | NA | TRBJ2-3
CSATKREGTYEQYF | TGCAGTGCTACTAAGCGGGAGGGAACCTACGAGCAGTACTTC | NA | TRBV20-1 | TRBD2 | TRBJ2-7
CSVTGTSGTRRMNQQFF | TGCAGCGTAACCGGGACTAGCGGGACCAGACGCATGAACCAGCAGTTCTTC | few | TRBV29-1 | TRBD2 | TRBJ2-1
CSAVGVDRSSYNEQFF | TGCAGCGCCGTGGGCGTAGACAGGAGCTCCTACAATGAGCAGTTCTTC | few | TRBV29-1 | NA | TRBJ2-1
CASSSVYSNQPQHF | TGTGCCAGCAGCTCCGTGTATAGCAATCAGCCCCAGCATTTT | NA | TRBV7-9 | NA | TRBJ1-5